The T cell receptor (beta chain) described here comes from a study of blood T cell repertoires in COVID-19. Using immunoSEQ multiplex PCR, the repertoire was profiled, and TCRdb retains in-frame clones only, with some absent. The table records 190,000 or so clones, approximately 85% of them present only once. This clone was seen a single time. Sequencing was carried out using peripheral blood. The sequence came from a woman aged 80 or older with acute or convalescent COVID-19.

Here the CDR3 reads CASRDGQAPTDTQYF. The CDR3 DNA follows: TGTGCCAGCAGGGATGGACAGGCCCCCACAGATACGCAGTATTTT. The V call is TRBV5-4, the J call TRBJ2-3; 7 bases map to TRBD1. Germline V lookup: CDR1 SGHNT, CDR2 YYREEE (reference sequence). The CDR3 runs to 15 residues. The junction had 8 bases not matched to a gene; V was cut back by 5 bases and J by 2 bases.